This TCR beta chain was recovered during a study of CD8+CD57+ T cells in acquired aplastic anemia. Whole-study context: The study obtained an average of roughly 3 ug of DNA from sorted CD4+ and CD8+ cells.

This CDR3 comprises 12 residues. Germline CDR1 is SEHNR and CDR2 is FQNEAQ (reference sequence). V gave up 6 bases and J gave up 4 bases, with 9 bases separating them. Genomic DNA templated the TCR beta VDJ and CDR3 profiling. TCRdb itself ran the reads through MiXCR, one entry per CDR3 protein. The sample consists of 190,000 or so distinct CDR3 sequences, less than 60% of them appearing once. Previously, flow cytometry had revealed CD8+CD57+ cell expansion in the patients chosen for sequencing. Diagnosis of severe acquired aplastic anemia applied to all patients. The chain uses TRBV7-9 and TRBJ1-1; D is uncertain. The sequence was obtained from a human donor with aplastic anemia. Sample: sorted CD4+, CD8+, or CD8+CD57+ T cells (not recorded which) from PBMCs. CDR3 nucleotide sequence: TGTGCCAGCAGGGGTGGGAGCACTGAAGCTTTCTTT. This translates into CASRGGSTEAFF. Drawing the rest from reference TRBV7-9 and TRBJ1-1, the complete variable domain is DTGVSQNPRHKITKRGQNVTFRCDPISEHNRLYWYRQTLGQGPEFLTYFQNEAQLEKSRLLSDRFSAERPKGSFSTLEIQRTEQGDSAMYLCASRGGSTEAFFGQGTRLTVV.